These 5 T cell receptor beta chains were sequenced from one sample in a study of blood T cells in healthy people across ages. Sample-barcoded 5' priming and a J-beta primer mix drove a second PCR of roughly 6 to 12 cycles. TCRdb passed the 5' RACE reads through MiXCR, listing each CDR3 protein once. Among 650,000 to 700,000 distinct CDR3 sequences listed, about a third were seen once. The sample was blood. Every receptor here comes from a woman of 80 years or more in good health.

This clonotype has a handful of counts. J is TRBJ2-7 and V is TRBV3-1; D may be TRBD2 (6 bases). Germline CDR1 LGHDT, CDR2 YNNKEL (reference sequence). Trimming pared 2 bases from V and 1 base from J, leaving 12 bases between. This CDR3 has 15 amino acids. Written as DNA, the CDR3 is TGTGCCAGCAGCCAACCGGGGAGGCGGTCCTACGAGCAGTACTTC. It is translated as CASSQPGRRSYEQYF.

Regarding this clonotype: A much larger clonotype is one base distant, so this may be a read error. This chain joins TRBV3-1 and TRBJ2-4; tentatively, D is TRBD1 (5 bases). Looked up from germline, CDR1 is LGHDT and CDR2 is YNNKEL (reference sequence). The germline V and J ends were trimmed by 3 bases and 13 bases, with 19 bases remaining between them. This CDR3 has 14 residues. CDR3 sequence: CASSQVQGRGEQYF. The CDR3 DNA sequence: TGTGCCAGCAGCCAGGTTCAGGGAAGAGGTGAGCAGTACTTC.

There are many counts of this clonotype. The chain employs TRBV28 and TRBJ1-5, with 9 bases aligning to TRBD1. The CDR3 totals 13 residues. Germline trimming cut 11 bases from V and 5 bases from J; bases unmatched to any gene: 7. CDR1 is MDHEN, CDR2 SYDVKM, per germline. CDR3 protein: CAGSTGGDQPQHF. In nucleotides, the CDR3 is TGTGCCGGTTCGACAGGGGGAGATCAGCCCCAGCATTTT. Together with reference TRBV28 and TRBJ1-5, the CDR3 gives the full variable domain: DVKVTQSSRYLVKRTGEKVFLECVQDMDHENMFWYRQDPGLGLRLIYFSYDVKMKEKGDIPEGYSVSREKKERFSLILESASTNQTSMYLCAGSTGGDQPQHFGDGTRLSIL.

The chain is built from TRBV12-3 or TRBV12-4 and TRBJ1-1; 11 bases align to TRBD1. Trimming at V came to 1 base and at J to 3 bases, leaving 4 bases not matched to a gene. The CDR3 runs 16 residues. CDR3: CASSLGGQGGHTEAFF. As DNA, the CDR3 is TGTGCCAGCAGTTTAGGGGGACAGGGGGGACACACTGAAGCTTTCTTT.

In this sample, this clonotype turned up many times. The chain recombines TRBV12-3 or TRBV12-4 with TRBJ1-2; D is uncertain. The V and J ends lost 6 bases and 3 bases respectively, with 11 bases between them. The CDR3 is 13 amino acids. Here the CDR3 reads CASSQREDYGYTF. For the CDR3, the DNA is TGTGCCAGCAGCCAAAGGGAGGACTATGGCTACACCTTC.